This is a list of T cell receptor beta chains from one sample in a study of vaccination and CD4 T cells after COVID-19. The antigens these receptors bind are not known. TCRdb re-derived calls from the PCR reads in MiXCR, one entry per CDR3 protein. The sample shows about 22,000 distinct CDR3 sequences, roughly 50% of them seen only once. The sample comprised CD4+ T cells from blood, cultured in vitro. These receptors were taken from a human donor who had recovered from COVID-19. CDR3s include the opening cysteine and the closing phenylalanine or tryptophan. The D gene is left open where the match is weak. Size values are once, few and many counts, or a class for expanded clones, and some rows have none.

j_gene	d_gene	v_gene	abundance	CDR3nt	CDR3aa
TRBJ1-6	.	TRBV11-2	.	TGTGCCAGCAGCTTAGATAGCTCCTATAATTCACCCCTCCACTTT	CASSLDSSYNSPLHF
TRBJ2-1	TRBD2	TRBV29-1	.	TGCAGCGTCAAGACTAGCGGTAAGCAGTTCTTC	CSVKTSGKQFF
TRBJ1-2	TRBD1	TRBV7-2	.	TGTGCCAGCAGCTTAATGCCTGGATCGAGGACAGGGCAATCGGGCGGCTACACCTTC	CASSLMPGSRTGQSGGYTF
TRBJ2-3	TRBD2	TRBV20-1	few	TGCAGTGTCGGGACTAGAAGTGCAGATACGCAGTATTTT	CSVGTRSADTQYF
TRBJ1-2	TRBD1	TRBV6-7	.	TGTGCCAGCACCCGGGACAGGCACGAGATCTATGGCTACACCTTC	CASTRDRHEIYGYTF
TRBJ1-2	.	TRBV7-2	.	TGTGCCAGCAGCTCAACAGGGAACTATGGCTACACCTTC	CASSSTGNYGYTF
TRBJ2-3	.	TRBV11-1	.	TGTGCCAGCAGCCGGATCGGGGGGCTGACAGATACGCAGTATTTT	CASSRIGGLTDTQYF
TRBJ1-2	.	TRBV7-9	.	TGTGCCAGCAGCCCGTGGGGGGACGGCTACACCTTC	CASSPWGDGYTF
TRBJ1-1	.	TRBV3-1	.	TGTGCCAGCAGCCATAGGAGGAGCAAGAACACTGAAGCTTTCTTT	CASSHRRSKNTEAFF
TRBJ2-3	TRBD1	TRBV7-8	.	TGTGCCAGCAGTAGGGGGCGCGTCGGCACAGATACGCAGTATTTT	CASSRGRVGTDTQYF
TRBJ2-1	TRBD2	TRBV20-1	few	TGCAGTGCTAGAGATCCGACTAGCGGGATCTACAATGAGCAGTTCTTC	CSARDPTSGIYNEQFF
TRBJ1-1	.	TRBV7-8	.	TGTGCCAGCAGCTTCGCACACGGGAACACTGAAGCTTTCTTT	CASSFAHGNTEAFF
TRBJ1-5	.	TRBV28	.	TGTGCCAGCAGTTTCGCGGCAGGGGCGGGTCAGCCCCAGCATTTT	CASSFAAGAGQPQHF
TRBJ2-7	TRBD2	TRBV20-1	few	TGCAGTGCCTCCGAAGCGGGAGGTCTCTACGAGCAGTACTTC	CSASEAGGLYEQYF
TRBJ2-7	.	TRBV2	.	TGTGCCAGCAGTACGGACAGCTCCTACGAGCAGTACTTC	CASSTDSSYEQYF
TRBJ2-7	.	TRBV6-5	.	TGTGCCAGCAGTTTTTACGACAAGGAGGGCGAGCAGTACTTC	CASSFYDKEGEQYF
TRBJ1-2	.	TRBV2	few	TGTGCCAGCAGTGAACCAACTCCCGCCTATGGCTACACCTTC	CASSEPTPAYGYTF
TRBJ2-7	TRBD1	TRBV24-1	medium-sized	TGTGCCACCAGTGACCCGGGACAGGGGAAGGGCTACGAGCAGTACTTC	CATSDPGQGKGYEQYF
TRBJ1-6	TRBD1	TRBV6-1	few	TGTGCCAGCAGCGCAACAGGGGAAAAATCACCCCTCCACTTT	CASSATGEKSPLHF
TRBJ2-3	.	TRBV20-1	.	TGCAGTGCCCGCCGCAGGGATGTCCCCTATGGTGGGCAGTATTTT	CSARRRDVPYGGQYF
TRBJ2-5	.	TRBV6-5	.	TGTGCCAGCAGTTACGGGGGTGTCGGCGAACAAGAGACCCAGTACTTC	CASSYGGVGEQETQYF
TRBJ1-5	TRBD1	TRBV30	.	TGTGCCTGGAGTAACAGGGGGAATCAGCCCCAGCATTTT	CAWSNRGNQPQHF
TRBJ2-3	TRBD2	TRBV20-1	.	TGCAGTGCTAAAGCGGGAGGGGGTGCGGATACGCAGTATTTT	CSAKAGGGADTQYF
TRBJ1-2	TRBD1	TRBV19	few	TGTGCCAGTAGTCCCCCCGGACAGGGGAAGGCCTATGGCTACACCTTC	CASSPPGQGKAYGYTF
TRBJ1-5	TRBD1	TRBV19	few	TGTGCCAGTAGTCGACAGGGGAATCTTGATCAGCCCCAGCATTTT	CASSRQGNLDQPQHF
TRBJ2-5	.	TRBV10-1	few	TGCGCCAGCAGTGAGGGGGGGCGACCCCAGGAGACCCAGTACTTC	CASSEGGRPQETQYF
TRBJ2-7	TRBD1	TRBV30	.	TGTGCCCAAAGGGGGCAGTTTGGCGAGCAGTACTTC	CAQRGQFGEQYF
TRBJ1-2	.	TRBV7-2	few	TGTGCCAGCAGCATTCAACCTGATAACTATGGCTACACCTTC	CASSIQPDNYGYTF
TRBJ2-3	TRBD1	TRBV19	.	TGTGCCAGTAGTCTCGACAGGGGGTTGCAGTATTTT	CASSLDRGLQYF
TRBJ1-1	.	TRBV7-9	once	TGTGCCAGCAGCTTGACAGAGAACACTGAAGCTTTCTTT	CASSLTENTEAFF